The source of this TCR beta chain is a study of sequential checkpoint blockade in melanoma. Produced via immunoSEQ multiplex PCR; TCRdb's table is partial and in-frame only. The data show 12,000 or so clones, about 79% seen once. The V end lost 4 bases, the J end lost 7 bases, and 15 bases lay between the germline ends. The germline gives CDR1 SGHNT, CDR2 YYREEE (reference sequence). The CDR3 loop spans 14 amino acids. The treatment was: randomized to nivolumab then ipilimumab (arm A) or the reverse (arm B). Live CD3+CD8+ CD19− CD56− cells were sorted from PBMCs. The sequence came from a human donor with melanoma. The chain combines TRBV5-4 with TRBJ2-1, with D maybe TRBD2 (6 bases). This specimen was CD8+ T cells sorted from blood (inferred from file names), taken from a patient given nivolumab and ipilimumab in sequence. The CDR3, as DNA: TGTGCCAGCAGCATCGGTGGTAGCGGAAATGAGCAGTTCTTC. Its protein is CASSIGGSGNEQFF.